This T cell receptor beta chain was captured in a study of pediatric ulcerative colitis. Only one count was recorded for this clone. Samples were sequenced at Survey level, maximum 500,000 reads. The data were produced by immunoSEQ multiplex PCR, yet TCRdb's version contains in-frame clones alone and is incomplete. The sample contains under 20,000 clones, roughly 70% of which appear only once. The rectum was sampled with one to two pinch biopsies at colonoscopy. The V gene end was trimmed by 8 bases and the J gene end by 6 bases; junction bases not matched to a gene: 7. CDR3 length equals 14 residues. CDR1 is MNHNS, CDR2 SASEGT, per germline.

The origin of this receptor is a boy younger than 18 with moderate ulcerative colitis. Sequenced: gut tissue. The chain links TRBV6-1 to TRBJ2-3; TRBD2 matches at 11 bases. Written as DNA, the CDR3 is TGTGCCAGCTCTTTAGCGGGGGGGCTCGATACGCAGTATTTT. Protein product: CASSLAGGLDTQYF.